This record concerns one TCR beta chain sequence. Its antigen is still unknown. This CDR3 region has 13 residues. Losses at the gene ends were 8 bases for V and 6 bases for J; bases not matched to a gene: 9. Germline values: CDR1 SGHTA, CDR2 FQGTGA. The sample originates from a study of cytomegalovirus exposure and HLA in healthy donors. Study-level information: Assignment to the Caucasian-associated ancestry cluster applied to about 80% of the approximately 400 genotyped donors.

The study ran its PCR with 60 Vbeta and 13 Jbeta primers. Some clones are missing from TCRdb's copy, which holds only in-frame ones; the method was immunoSEQ multiplex PCR. The table records roughly 120,000 clones, around 74% of them present only once. General study findings and limits: Investigators reported 150 to 200 TCR beta chains as tied to cytomegalovirus. Owing to their indistinguishability, certain V segments, notably TRBV6-2 and TRBV6-3, were excluded.

The receptor was isolated from a man aged 55 to 70 in good health and CMV-seropositive. The sample was PBMCs. The V and J genes are TRBV7-3 and TRBJ1-2; the match to TRBD1 covers 7 bases. The DNA of the CDR3 is TGTGCCAGCTCCCCGGGACAGAGGGATGGCTACACCTTC. It codes for CASSPGQRDGYTF. The variable domain in full, completed from reference TRBV7-3 and TRBJ1-2, reads GAGVSQTPSNKVTEKGKYVELRCDPISGHTALYWYRQSLGQGPEFLIYFQGTGAADDSGLPNDRFFAVRPEGSVSTLKIQRTERGDSAVYLCASSPGQRDGYTFGSGTRLTVV.